This T cell receptor beta chain was identified in a study of blood T cells in healthy people across ages (dated by TCRdb to the mid-2010s). For the study in its entirety: In model experiments, template switching captured roughly one uniquely barcoded TCR beta cDNA molecule for every two T cells. To track age-related changes in TCR beta repertoire diversity, the study relied on deep sequencing normalized with unique cDNA molecular identifiers. For two donors (one aged 18 to 29 and one aged 80 or older), the study analyzed two additional independent replicas of 1 million unique cDNA reads from the same blood draw. Donors were grouped into four age groups: young (average roughly 17 years), middle-aged (approximately 41), aged (approximately 58) and long-lived (approximately 78).

In regard to this clonotype: Its cognate antigen has yet to be identified. No base-level quality is on record; no much larger clone is a single base apart.

Via the germline V gene (reference sequence), CDR1 is SEHNR and CDR2 FQNEAQ. The CDR3 numbers 14 residues from cysteine through phenylalanine. Of all the DNA, just the CDR3 is kept, 42 bases in frame from base 1. The germline ends are 15 bases apart after V is trimmed by 5 bases and J by 8 bases. Donors were 30 to 45 systemically healthy Caucasian individuals from Russia aged 6 to 90 years. Each donor gave 8 to 10 milliliters of peripheral blood, drawn into EDTA-treated Vacutainer tubes. Ficoll-Paque density-gradient centrifugation was used to isolate PBMCs, with at least 6.5 million per sample. Total RNA, at least 5 micrograms per sample, was extracted from PBMCs with Trizol reagent. Naive CD45RAhigh/CD27high T cell percentages were measured by flow cytometry on a PBMC aliquot from every donor. Overall study outcomes, separate from this receptor: Compared with the aged group, the long-lived group had more naive CD4+ T cells, fewer expanded clones and increased TCR diversity, suggesting age selection. Since profiling was done on bulk unsorted PBMCs, naive and antigen-experienced compartments could not be conclusively compared. Estimates of total diversity based on one million sequenced T cells were considered lower bounds and underestimates. Observed TCR beta diversity correlated strongly with the percentage of naive T cells measured by flow cytometry. Donor CMV infection status was unknown, potentially confounding age-related changes in expanded clonotypes. Observed TCR beta diversity per million T cells fell roughly linearly with age, and a significant reduction was already apparent by age roughly 40.

Library preparation employed 5' RACE. The sequencing machine was an Illumina HiSeq 2500. A second PCR of roughly 7 to 11 cycles was performed with a sample-barcoded 5' primer and a J-beta primer mix. A template-switch 5' adaptor carrying 12 random nucleotides introduced a unique molecular identifier onto each TCR beta cDNA molecule. At least 2.5 million CDR3-containing paired-end reads were obtained from each sample. First-strand cDNA synthesis was performed from all RNA using the Mint cDNA synthesis kit, with priming by a TRBC-specific oligonucleotide. Following uracil-DNA glycosylase treatment, all cDNA underwent a first 18-cycle PCR with the universal primers M1SS and BC2_uni_R. The original pipeline was this. For normalization, 1 million high-quality reads, each with a distinct molecular identifier, were randomly selected from each sample. Reads sharing molecular identifiers were discarded rather than binned into consensus sequences. CDR3 identification, clonotype clustering and error correction used MiTCR with a Q25 quality threshold and the strictest error-elimination algorithm. Lower-bound total TCR beta diversity was estimated with a nonparametric unseen species model using Euler transformation. TCRdb reprocessing: public reads trimmed at Q25 with fastp, clones called with MiXCR, in-frame beta chains kept. For every CDR3 protein sequence, its rows merge into one entry that carries the most common genes and DNA. None of the V and J calls come from the authors' own analysis; TCRdb made them. The sample profile shows around 990,000 distinct CDR3 sequences; approximately 26% of them were found once. 0.65% to 0.95% of the sample lies in the top ten.

These same records also appear under a second study, on T cells of mothers and their children. As that second paper reports: Nine systemically healthy Caucasian individuals, comprising three mothers and their six children, were included as donors. cDNA synthesis used all of the extracted RNA, with roughly 1.5 ug of RNA in each 15 ul reaction. In the second PCR, the M1S primer added sample barcodes and 2-4 random nucleotides. More than 9 million TCR beta CDR3 reads were obtained from each mother, and about 3 million reads were obtained from each child. In both related and unrelated pairs, thymic selection shapes the output of TCR recombination in a similar way, with inherited differences having only a minor effect. Normalized repertoire overlap was always found to be slightly, but never significantly, higher in related mother-child pairs than in unrelated mother-child pairs. No persistent microchimeric T cell clones were found, with a detection sensitivity of roughly 92 clones per million clonotypes. The study used deep NGS to compare TCR beta repertoires of mothers and children, seeking features distinguishing related mother-child pairs from unrelated individuals. On average, the children were approximately 11 +/- 4 years old, while the mothers were 40 +/- 4 years old. Libraries were sequenced on Illumina HiSeq 2000 with 100+100 nt paired-end reads after adapter ligation with NEBNext reagents. To avoid cross-contamination, the mother libraries and the child libraries were prepared a month apart and sequenced in separate runs. For each donor, between about 500,000 and 2,200,000 distinct TCR beta clonotypes were identified. Naive TCR beta clonotypes were estimated from low-frequency clonotypes matched to each donor's FACS-determined naive share, without sorting.

The rearrangement joined TRBV7-9 to TRBJ1-4, with TRBD1 as a weak D call on 5 bases. Sequencing was carried out using blood. This clonotype was obtained from a girl aged 2 to 9 in good health. The DNA sequence follows: TGTGCCAGCAGCCCTCAGGGTGGGATCGAAAAACTGTTTTTT. Translated, this is CASSPQGGIEKLFF.